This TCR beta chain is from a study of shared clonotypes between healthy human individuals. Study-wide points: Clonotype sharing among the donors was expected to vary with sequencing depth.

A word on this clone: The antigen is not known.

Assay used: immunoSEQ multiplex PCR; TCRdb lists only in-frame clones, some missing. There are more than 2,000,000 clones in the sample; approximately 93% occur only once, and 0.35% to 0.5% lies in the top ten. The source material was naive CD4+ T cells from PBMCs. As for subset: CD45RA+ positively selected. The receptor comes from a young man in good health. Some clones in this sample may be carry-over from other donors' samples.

The CDR3 protein is CASSFASGRAGTGELFF. The CDR3 DNA sequence: TGTGCCAGCAGTTTCGCTAGCGGGAGGGCCGGGACCGGGGAGCTGTTTTTT. V gene TRBV27 combines with J gene TRBJ2-2; 12 bases align to TRBD2. Germline V CDR1 and CDR2: MNHEY, SMNVEV (reference sequence). J was trimmed by 5 bases and V by 3 bases; bases with no gene match: 7. There are 17 residues in the CDR3.